Presented here are 22 T cell receptor beta chains from one specimen sequenced in a study of Ad26.COV2.S vaccination and SARS-CoV-2 variants. Treatment given: around 19 received Ad26.COV2.S at low or high dose, single or two shots; 5 received placebo; per-sample allocation not given. The study sampled participants on day 63 after the first vaccine or placebo injection. The assay was immunoSEQ multiplex PCR, and TCRdb's table has in-frame clones only and misses some. The sample carries about 330,000 clones, 85% to 90% recorded once. This specimen consisted of peripheral blood, obtained in a trial of Ad26.COV2.S vaccine versus placebo. Receptors originate from a person between 18 and 65 years old who received the Ad26.COV2.S COVID-19 vaccine or a placebo.

V gene TRBV6-2 or TRBV6-3 combines with J gene TRBJ1-5; no clear D gene. The length of the CDR3 is 13 residues. Germline values: CDR1 MNHEY, CDR2 SVGEGT. Trimming shortened V by 6 bases and J by 4 bases, and 10 bases separated the two germline ends. The CDR3 DNA is TGTGCCAGCAGCCAGTTCGAAAATCAGCCCCAGCATTTT. Its protein product is CASSQFENQPQHF.

This clone has more than one count but fewer than ten. The chain uses TRBV24-1 and TRBJ1-2; 8 bases are a match to TRBD1. V shed 4 bases and J 5 bases; nucleotides not matched to a gene: 14. Per the germline V gene, CDR1 is KGHDR and CDR2 is SFDVKD. The CDR3 runs to 17 residues. The CDR3 bases are TGTGCCACCAGTGACCATGGACAGGGAAGAAACTGGTATGGCTACACCTTC. Translation: CATSDHGQGRNWYGYTF.

The CDR3, as DNA: TGTGCCAGCAGTTCCTTAGAAAGAGGCAATCAGCCCCAGCATTTT. Residues: CASSSLERGNQPQHF. The J gene is TRBJ1-5, the V gene TRBV27; D unresolved. This CDR3 spans 15 amino acids. With 4 bases removed from V and 2 bases from J, the gap between germline ends came to 12 bases. Germline V gene data show CDR1 as MNHEY and CDR2 as SMNVEV (reference sequence).

This clone appeared a single time. CDR3 in DNA: TGTGCCAGCAGCTTAGGCGGGACAGGGGCCACTGAAGCTTTCTTT. Its translation is CASSLGGTGATEAFF. The chain uses TRBV7-2 and TRBJ1-1, with TRBD1 matching 10 bases. Germline values: CDR1 SGHTA, CDR2 FQGNSA. There are 15 residues in the CDR3. Trimming took 1 base from V and 4 from J; bases not matched to a gene: 3.

This sequence joins TRBV29-1 and TRBJ1-2; 10 bases line up with TRBD1. CDR3 length equals 13 residues. The J segment lost 4 bases and the V segment lost 7 bases, leaving 6 bases of the junction unmatched. Germline loops: CDR1 SQVTM, CDR2 ANQGSEA. The CDR3 reads CSGGTGEGYGYTF. The CDR3 region has the DNA TGCAGCGGCGGGACAGGGGAGGGCTATGGCTACACCTTC.

The chain has TRBV7-3 and TRBJ2-1; 10 bases are shared with TRBD1. V shed 5 bases and J 6 bases; nucleotides not matched to a gene: 7. Germline lookup yields CDR1 SGHTA and CDR2 FQGTGA. This CDR3 region has 15 residues. CDR3 in DNA: TGTGCCAGCAGCGCACCGGGACAGGGGCCCAATGAGCAGTTCTTC. Translation: CASSAPGQGPNEQFF.

This chain joins TRBV6-2 or TRBV6-3 and TRBJ1-1; 9 bases are shared with TRBD1. Germline CDR1 and CDR2: MNHEY and SVGEGT. The CDR3 runs 16 residues. V gave up 2 bases and J gave up 5 bases; unmatched junction bases: 9. The CDR3 nucleotides are TGTGCCAGCAGTTACGGGACAGGGAGGTTGCGAACTGAAGCTTTCTTT. As protein: CASSYGTGRLRTEAFF.

This chain joins TRBV18 and TRBJ2-5; no definite D call. Germline lookup yields CDR1 KGHSH and CDR2 LQKENI. Trimming pared 1 base from V and 1 base from J, leaving 7 bases between. The CDR3 is 14 residues long. For the CDR3, the DNA is TGTGCCAGCTCACCACGCCAGCCCCAAGAGACCCAGTACTTC. It is translated as CASSPRQPQETQYF.

V gene TRBV7-9 combines with J gene TRBJ1-2, with 10 bases identical to TRBD1. The CDR3 covers 15 residues. The junction had 4 bases not matched to a gene; V was cut back by 4 bases and J by 2 bases. Looked up from germline, CDR1 is SEHNR and CDR2 is FQNEAQ (reference sequence). This CDR3 is CASSSGTGANYGYTF. Written as DNA, the CDR3 is TGTGCCAGCAGCTCAGGGACAGGGGCCAACTATGGCTACACCTTC.

The CDR3 region has the DNA TGTGCCAGCAGTGGGGACGTGCAGCCCCAGCATTTT. Amino acid sequence: CASSGDVQPQHF. The chain couples TRBV2 to TRBJ1-5; tentative D call: TRBD1 (5 bases). Germline V lookup: CDR1 SNHLY, CDR2 FYNNEI. V lost 4 bases and J lost 7, with 8 bases in between. There are 12 residues in the CDR3. Complete variable domain (other parts from reference TRBV2 and TRBJ1-5): EPEVTQTPSHQVTQMGQEVILRCVPISNHLYFYWYRQILGQKVEFLVSFYNNEISEKSEIFDDQFSVERPDGSNFTLKIRSTKLEDSAMYFCASSGDVQPQHFGDGTRLSIL.

The chain combines TRBV7-6 with TRBJ2-5; D is unclear. From germline, CDR1 is SGHVS and CDR2 FNYEAQ. Trimming pared 5 bases from V and 4 bases from J, leaving 14 bases between. The CDR3 length is 14 residues. CDR3 in DNA: TGTGCCAGCAGCCCCTCTCATGGCCGAGAGACCCAGTACTTC. Its translation: CASSPSHGRETQYF.

V gene TRBV4-1 combines with J gene TRBJ2-1; maybe TRBD1 (6 bases). This CDR3 comprises 16 residues. Germline V gene lookup returns CDR1 MGHRA and CDR2 YSYEKL. With 1 base removed from V and 1 base from J, the gap between germline ends came to 11 bases. In DNA form, the CDR3 reads TGCGCCAGCAGCCAAGTTATGCAGGGGTCCTACAATGAGCAGTTCTTC. It specifies CASSQVMQGSYNEQFF.

The CDR3 region is CAAMILDRGTGELFF. CDR3 bases: TGTGCCGCGATGATCCTGGACAGGGGTACCGGGGAGCTGTTTTTT. The chain combines TRBV2 with TRBJ2-2; TRBD1 matches at 9 bases. Per the germline V gene, CDR1 is SNHLY and CDR2 is FYNNEI. CDR3 size: 15 residues. V was clipped by 11 bases and J by 5 bases; unmatched bases: 12.

The chain recombines TRBV19 with TRBJ2-5; 7 bases are a match to TRBD2. With 7 bases clipped from V and 5 bases from J, the junction kept 13 bases outside the gene matches. Germline loops: CDR1 LNHDA, CDR2 SQIVND (reference sequence). The CDR3 consists of 15 residues. The CDR3 bases are TGTGCCAGTATTGCAAATGCGGGAGCCTGGGAGACCCAGTACTTC. Residues: CASIANAGAWETQYF.

This clone was observed a single time. The chain employs TRBV5-6 and TRBJ2-5; 8 positions agree with TRBD2. Germline lookup yields CDR1 SGHDT and CDR2 YYEEEE. The CDR3 is 16 residues long. V trimming: 4 bases; J trimming: 0 bases; junction bases outside the gene matches: 8. The CDR3 DNA reads as TGTGCCAGCAGCCCATGGTCGGGAGGGGACCAAGAGACCCAGTACTTC. This sequence encodes CASSPWSGGDQETQYF.

The gene calls are TRBV6-2 or TRBV6-3 and TRBJ2-1; 9 positions match TRBD2. This CDR3 contains 16 residues. Germline lookup yields CDR1 MNHEY and CDR2 SVGEGT. The V segment lost 5 bases and the J segment 2 bases; nucleotides outside the gene matches: 7. The CDR3 DNA follows: TGTGCCAGCAGTCGCCCTAGCGGGGTCACCTACAATGAGCAGTTCTTC. Translating it yields CASSRPSGVTYNEQFF.

The chain uses TRBV28 and TRBJ2-4; no definite D call. This CDR3 is 15 amino acids long. CDR1 and CDR2 (germline): MDHEN, SYDVKM. The V end was cut by 2 bases, the J end by 7 bases, with 15 bases between. The CDR3 spells CASSLPGGVENIQYF. CDR3 sequence (DNA): TGTGCCAGCAGTTTACCTGGCGGAGTGGAGAACATTCAGTACTTC. Full variable domain (outside the CDR3, taken from reference TRBV28 and TRBJ2-4): DVKVTQSSRYLVKRTGEKVFLECVQDMDHENMFWYRQDPGLGLRLIYFSYDVKMKEKGDIPEGYSVSREKKERFSLILESASTNQTSMYLCASSLPGGVENIQYFGAGTRLSVL.

V and J are TRBV11-3 and TRBJ2-3; D perhaps matches TRBD2 (6 bases). CDR3 size: 14 residues. Germline CDR1 SGHNT, CDR2 YENEEA. V dropped 5 bases and J dropped 6 bases, with 15 bases sitting between them. CDR3 region: CASSAWDFPDTQYF. In nucleotides, the CDR3 is TGTGCCAGCAGCGCCTGGGACTTTCCGGATACGCAGTATTTT.

V gene TRBV10-3 combines with J gene TRBJ1-2; D remains unclear. Germline V gives CDR1 ENHRY, CDR2 SYGVKD. The CDR3 covers 15 residues. Trimming shortened V by 7 bases and J by 4 bases, and 19 bases separated the two germline ends. CDR3 region: CAINRFGGSGYGYTF. The DNA for the CDR3 is TGTGCCATCAACAGATTCGGTGGCAGTGGCTATGGCTACACCTTC.

The chain couples TRBV3-1 (or the pseudogene TRBV3-2) to TRBJ2-1; D not resolved. V lost 4 bases to trimming and J lost 4 bases, with 8 bases between them. Germline CDR1 reads LGHDT; CDR2 reads YNNKEL (reference sequence). The CDR3 runs to 13 residues. CDR3: CASSRALYNEQFF. The CDR3 bases are TGTGCCAGCAGCCGGGCCCTTTACAATGAGCAGTTCTTC.

V usage is TRBV28 and J usage is TRBJ2-5; 9 bases align to TRBD2. Germline lookup yields CDR1 MDHEN and CDR2 SYDVKM. V was clipped by 6 bases and J by 1 base; unmatched bases: 18. This CDR3 is 19 amino acids long. This CDR3 is CASRLLAGLRPTLQETQYF. The CDR3 nucleotides read TGTGCCAGCAGGCTACTAGCGGGCCTCAGACCCACCCTCCAAGAGACCCAGTACTTC.

The chain has TRBV28 and TRBJ2-7, with 7 bases aligning to TRBD2. The germline V gene encodes CDR1 MDHEN and CDR2 SYDVKM. J was trimmed by 5 bases and V by 4 bases; bases with no gene match: 11. The CDR3 has 15 amino acids. CDR3 sequence (DNA): TGTGCCAGCAGTTCCCAAATGGCGGGAGCCCACGAGCAGTACGTC. Encoded protein: CASSSQMAGAHEQYV.